This is a list of T cell receptor beta chains from one sample in a study of T cells after yellow fever vaccination. MiXCR, applied by TCRdb to the 5' RACE reads, yields one record per CDR3 protein. The sample has 400,000 or so distinct CDR3 sequences; around 10% are singletons. The sequences come from PBMCs, collected on the day of the first yellow fever vaccination. These receptor sequences come from a man aged 18-30 years who received the YFV17D yellow fever vaccine. The CDR3 runs from the conserved cysteine through the conserved F or W.

j_call v_call cdr3_aa
TRBJ2-1 TRBV7-9 CASSIDRGNYNEQFF
TRBJ2-3 TRBV18 CASSIGGVSTDTQYF
TRBJ2-2 TRBV6-2/TRBV6-3 CASSYVRDGGARTGELFF
TRBJ1-1 TRBV20-1 CSARSQGAPEAFF
TRBJ1-2 TRBV9 CASSVRGLGYTF
TRBJ1-5 TRBV3-1 CASSRLGGDQPQHF
TRBJ1-5 TRBV5-5 CASSLTRGLGQPQHF
TRBJ2-3 TRBV7-3 CASSLKTRGDTQYF
TRBJ1-1 TRBV29-1 CSVEDPLTWGGGNTEAFF
TRBJ2-3 TRBV7-2 CASRAGGDRGVTDTQYF
TRBJ2-5 TRBV7-2 CASSAGDRKETQYF
TRBJ2-2 TRBV7-7 CASSSRAFNTGELFF
TRBJ2-3 TRBV30 CAWTYRDSGGDTQYF
TRBJ2-2 TRBV7-3 CASSPSPNTGELFF
TRBJ2-3 TRBV29-1 CNVGHRPDTQYF
TRBJ2-2 TRBV29-1 CSGLGPGITGELFF
TRBJ2-2 TRBV12-3/TRBV12-4 CASSFSSGRFAGELFF
TRBJ2-3 TRBV5-6 CASSLLAGVTDTQYF
TRBJ2-1 TRBV29-1 CSVEWDRLNEQFF
TRBJ1-6 TRBV6-5 CASSTDRQATFNSPLHF
TRBJ2-1 TRBV24-1 CATSDFLAGDYNEQFF
TRBJ2-2 TRBV18 CASSHGTTTGELFF
TRBJ2-3 TRBV4-3 CASSQERGGMATDTQYF
TRBJ2-3 TRBV13 CASSRLAAGTDTQYF
TRBJ1-1 TRBV20-1 CSARSGGMNTEAFF
TRBJ1-5 TRBV12-3/TRBV12-4 CASSLNFDSNQPQHF
TRBJ1-5 TRBV12-3/TRBV12-4 CASSPVVLGQPQHF
TRBJ2-1 TRBV5-1 CASSLAVGSSYNEQFF
TRBJ2-1 TRBV4-1 CASSLSDREYNNEQFF
TRBJ2-2 TRBV4-2 CASSQGAGANTGELFF
TRBJ2-5 TRBV4-3 CASSPWTGQTQYF
TRBJ2-3 TRBV7-2 CASSLGPGTDTQYF
TRBJ2-5 TRBV6-1 CASSPGGAQETQYF
TRBJ2-1 TRBV5-1 CASSLAGGPVGNEQFF
TRBJ2-7 TRBV2 CASGEAGEQYF
TRBJ2-1 TRBV5-1 CASGPALAGDAGEFF
TRBJ2-7 TRBV7-8 CASSFGGLSSYEQYF
TRBJ2-2 TRBV9 CASSTAGTSGGRELFF
TRBJ2-1 TRBV7-9 CASSFSGRVGNEQFF
TRBJ2-7 TRBV10-3 CAISESRTTPYEQYF
TRBJ1-1 TRBV11-2 CASSLSSRKNTEAFF
TRBJ1-5 TRBV20-1 CSASLGGVGNQPQHF
TRBJ2-7 TRBV7-9 CASSWGQRAYEQYF
TRBJ2-2 TRBV7-9 CASSVDRAYGFTGELFF
TRBJ2-5 TRBV7-3 CASSLNRGVEETQYF
TRBJ1-5 TRBV12-3/TRBV12-4 CASSIMGLWKSNQPQHF
TRBJ2-3 TRBV5-1 CASTSGTGGFQPGTDTQYF
TRBJ2-5 TRBV20-1 CSARGSETALQETQYF
TRBJ2-7 TRBV19 CASSTRGGRTYEQYF
TRBJ1-5 TRBV18 CASSPDRGAWAQPQHF